A selection of T cell receptor beta chains follows, all from one sample in a study of cytomegalovirus exposure and HLA in healthy donors. Generated by immunoSEQ multiplex PCR, the TCRdb table keeps only in-frame clones and is missing some. In the table there are a few hundred thousand clones, 65% to 85% of which are singletons. What was sequenced was PBMCs. The receptors were gathered from a woman in her 30s in good health and CMV-seropositive. CDR3s include the opening cysteine and the closing phenylalanine or tryptophan.

V: TRBV7-6
J: TRBJ1-5
CDR3: CASSERTDSVGNQPQHF

V: TRBV5-4
J: TRBJ2-1
CDR3: CASSSGLADYNEQFF

V: TRBV7-9
J: TRBJ1-1
CDR3: CASSLNIREAFF

V: TRBV2
J: TRBJ2-7
CDR3: CASVRSLAPAYEQYF

V: TRBV2
J: TRBJ2-1
CDR3: CASRAYNEQFF

V: TRBV5-4
J: TRBJ2-1
CDR3: CASSDSRMGYNEQFF

V: TRBV5-6
J: TRBJ2-3
CDR3: CASSYTSGRGDTQYF

V: TRBV27
J: TRBJ1-2
CDR3: CASSLAGQGYTF

V: TRBV19
J: TRBJ1-1
CDR3: CASSVTGVAEAFF

V: TRBV30
J: TRBJ2-7
CDR3: CAWSPTSYEQYF

V: TRBV18
J: TRBJ1-2
CDR3: CASSPGAGSSYTF

V: TRBV7-8
J: TRBJ1-5
CDR3: CASSLLSGINQPQHF

V: TRBV6-1
J: TRBJ1-2
CDR3: CASSPRGNYGYTF

V: TRBV11-3
J: TRBJ1-1
CDR3: CASSPPISWSEAFF

V: TRBV28
J: TRBJ1-4
CDR3: CASSLSRPPGEKLFF

V: TRBV6-1
J: TRBJ1-1
CDR3: CASSVYRGLNTEAFF